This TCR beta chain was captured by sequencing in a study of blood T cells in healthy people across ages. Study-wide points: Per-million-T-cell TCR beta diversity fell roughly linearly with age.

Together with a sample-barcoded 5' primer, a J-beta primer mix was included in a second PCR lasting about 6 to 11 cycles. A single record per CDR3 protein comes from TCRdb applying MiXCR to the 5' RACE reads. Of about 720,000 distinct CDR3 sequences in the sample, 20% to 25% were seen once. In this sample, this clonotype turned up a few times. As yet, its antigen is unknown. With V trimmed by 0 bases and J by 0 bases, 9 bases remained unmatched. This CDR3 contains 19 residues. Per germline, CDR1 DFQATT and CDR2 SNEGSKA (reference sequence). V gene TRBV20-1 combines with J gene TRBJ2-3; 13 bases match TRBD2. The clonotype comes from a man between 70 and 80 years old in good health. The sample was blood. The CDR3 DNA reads TGCAGTGCTAGAGATCCCAGACTAGCGGGGGGCCTTAGCACAGATACGCAGTATTTT. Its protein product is CSARDPRLAGGLSTDTQYF.